This T cell receptor beta chain emerged from a study of T cell changes during pregnancy in multiple sclerosis. TCRdb's copy holds only in-frame clones and misses some; the assay was immunoSEQ multiplex PCR. The table records about 89,000 clones, around 94% of them present only once. Germline V gene lookup returns CDR1 MDHEN and CDR2 SYDVKM. The CDR3 is 15 amino acids. V was cut by 4 bases and J by 4 bases, with 13 bases left in between. The chain couples TRBV28 to TRBJ1-4, with D unresolved. Here the sequenced sample was peripheral blood, taken after pregnancy. The TCR sequence derives from a female donor in good health, enrolled as a control in a pregnancy study. DNA for the CDR3: TGTGCCAGCAGTTCCCTCGGCGGGGTTAATGAAAAACTGTTTTTT. It is translated as CASSSLGGVNEKLFF.